This TCR beta chain was retrieved from a study of long-term antiretroviral therapy in people with HIV. Study-level findings and limits: Spans of CDR3 length were tighter for HIV repertoires than for controls.

At the survey level, the v3.0 immunoSEQ assay was run. Libraries were prepared by immunoSEQ multiplex PCR; TCRdb keeps only in-frame clonotypes and omits some of them. The data hold roughly 9,100 clones, with about four fifths observed a single time. Germline V gene sequence: CDR1 LNHDA, CDR2 SQIVND (reference sequence). V lost 5 bases to trimming and J lost 5 bases, with 16 bases between them. There are 14 residues in the CDR3. With respect to this clone: Its antigen is still unknown.

Here the sequenced sample was unsorted PBMCs, taken 1.8 years before starting antiretroviral therapy. The rearrangement links TRBV19 to TRBJ2-7, with D possibly TRBD2 on 5 matching bases. The origin of this receptor is a man aged 35 to 55 with HIV. The CDR3 bases are TGTGCCAGTAGTCGAGGGCGCACGAACGACGAGCAGTACTTC. Translating gives CASSRGRTNDEQYF.